This T cell receptor beta chain was retrieved from a study of post-analysis software for immune sequencing data. As for the study in general: Progressive-relapsing, secondary progressive and relapsing-remitting multiple sclerosis were among the disease courses included. Study results and limitations: Controls showed lower frequencies than patients for 5 or 6 TRBV segments, and TRBV5-6, TRBV5-1 and TRBV20-1 were among these. Significantly lower normalized Chao1 diversity was found in patients with multiple sclerosis relative to controls.

TCR beta libraries were prepared from cDNA with unique molecular identifiers. Yield was about 500,000 cDNA molecules from around 1 to 9.1 million T cells. A single record per CDR3 protein comes from TCRdb applying MiXCR to the PCR reads. The data show 250,000 to 300,000 distinct CDR3 sequences, 36% seen once. The V and J ends lost 5 bases and 3 bases, in that order; junction bases with no gene match: 4. The CDR3 contains 15 residues. Per the germline V gene, CDR1 is SGHTA and CDR2 is FQGNSA. Comments on this clonotype: Its antigen remains unknown.

The sequence derives from a girl aged 10-17 years with multiple sclerosis. Sequencing used blood. V usage is TRBV7-2 and J usage is TRBJ2-1, with 10 bases that match TRBD1. DNA of the CDR3: TGTGCCAGCAGCCCGGGGACAGGGGACTACAATGAGCAGTTCTTC. Translation: CASSPGTGDYNEQFF.